This TCR beta chain was retrieved from a study of response to subunit inactivated influenza vaccine. Using its own MiXCR run on the RT-PCR reads, TCRdb lists one record per CDR3 protein. This table holds roughly 790,000 distinct CDR3 sequences, about 20% found once. This CDR3 contains 13 residues. V lost 1 base to trimming and J lost 10 bases; unmatched junction nucleotides: 3. In the case of this clonotype: It may be a read error: a sequence one base away is much more abundant.

The V and J genes are TRBV12-3 or TRBV12-4 and TRBJ2-2; 7 nucleotides agree with TRBD1. The sample here was PBMCs from blood, taken about 5 days after vaccination. This TCR came from a man aged 50-60 years who received an inactivated influenza vaccine. CDR3 nucleotide sequence: TGTGCCAGCAGTTTAGAGGGGGCCGCGGAGCTGTTTTTT. Residues: CASSLEGAAELFF.